The table lists the clone carrying this T cell receptor beta chain with a count of one. The antigen remains unidentified. This sample is drawn from a study of cytomegalovirus exposure and HLA in healthy donors. Study-wide background: Ancestry clustering placed around 80% of a few hundred genotyped donors in the Caucasian-associated cluster.

PCR was performed using 60 Vbeta and 13 Jbeta primers. Profiled with immunoSEQ multiplex PCR; TCRdb holds only in-frame clones, not every one. Of about 160,000 clones in the sample, approximately 80% are singletons; the top ten hold 2.4%. The ends lost 4 bases at V and 5 bases at J; junction bases unmatched: 8. This CDR3 region has 15 residues. Germline loops: CDR1 SGHRS, CDR2 YFSETQ. Broader study findings: Later analysis identified a missense DCLRE1C variant that was linked to TCR beta V- and J-gene trimming. Some segments of the V type, notably TRBV6-2 and TRBV6-3, were excluded as indistinguishable. Sequencing had likely introduced a cluster of highly shared sequence variants as an artifact.

Input material: PBMCs. The clonotype was recovered from a male donor in good health and CMV-seronegative. The V gene is TRBV5-1, the J gene TRBJ2-5; 10 bases are a match to TRBD1. The DNA for the CDR3 is TGCGCCAGCAGCAGACCGGGACAGGGGAGGGAGACCCAGTACTTC. Residues: CASSRPGQGRETQYF.